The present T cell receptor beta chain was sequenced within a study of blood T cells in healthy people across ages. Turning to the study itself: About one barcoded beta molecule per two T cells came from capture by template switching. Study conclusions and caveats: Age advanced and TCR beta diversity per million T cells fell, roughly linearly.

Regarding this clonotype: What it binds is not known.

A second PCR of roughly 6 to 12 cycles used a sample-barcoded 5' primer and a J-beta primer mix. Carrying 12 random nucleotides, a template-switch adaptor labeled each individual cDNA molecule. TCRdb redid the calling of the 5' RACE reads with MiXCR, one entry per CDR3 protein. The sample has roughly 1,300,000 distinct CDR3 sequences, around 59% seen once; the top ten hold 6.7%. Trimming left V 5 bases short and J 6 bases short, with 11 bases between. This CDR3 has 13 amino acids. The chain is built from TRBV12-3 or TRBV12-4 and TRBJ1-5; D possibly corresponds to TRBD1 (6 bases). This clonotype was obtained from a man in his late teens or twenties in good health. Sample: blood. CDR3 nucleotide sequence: TGTGCCAGCAGTAGGGGGGATAGTCAGCCCCAGCATTTT. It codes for CASSRGDSQPQHF.